This TCR beta chain was recovered during a study of CD8 T cells in Susac syndrome. General study findings and limits: A relatively small number of individuals underwent TCR sequencing and HLA analysis.

A quantity of roughly 0.5 to 1 ug RNA underwent reverse transcription using random hexamers. The TCR beta CDR3 was amplified by immunoSEQ multiplex PCR across 54 Vbeta, 13 Jbeta. Via MiXCR, TCRdb re-called the immunoSEQ multiplex PCR reads, giving one row per CDR3 protein. Of 120,000 to 150,000 distinct CDR3 sequences listed, approximately 93% are singletons. A note on this clonotype: Its antigen is not known.

TEMRA cells were FACS-enriched, and CD8+ and CD4+ T cells were isolated negatively. With V trimmed by 2 bases and J by 6 bases, 14 bases remained unmatched. The CDR3 runs to 19 residues. The receptor was isolated from a human donor in good health. Material: CD4+ T cells from PBMCs. This chain links TRBV12-3 or TRBV12-4 with TRBJ2-7; 15 bases match TRBD2. The CDR3 DNA follows: TGTGCCAGCAGTTTAAGGGGGACAGGGACTAGCGGGAGGTCGGCCGAGCAGTACTTC. Encoded protein: CASSLRGTGTSGRSAEQYF.